This TCR beta chain was sequenced during a study of shared clonotypes between healthy human individuals. The CDR3 contains 14 residues. Germline lookup yields CDR1 SGHRS and CDR2 YFSETQ. Deletions cut 0 bases from V and 0 bases from J, with 7 bases between. Assay used: immunoSEQ multiplex PCR; TCRdb lists only in-frame clones, some missing. The sample lists hundreds of thousands of clones; around 74% were seen once. The specimen was memory CD4+ T cells sorted from blood. Subset indicated: CD45RA-negative fraction. The TCR originated in a woman aged 25 to 45 in good health. The rearrangement uses TRBV5-1 and TRBJ2-7; possibly TRBD1 for D (6 bases). The CDR3 region has the DNA TGCGCCAGCAGCTTGGGACAGGTCTCCTACGAGCAGTACTTC. Protein sequence: CASSLGQVSYEQYF.